Shown below are 21 T cell receptor beta chains from a single sample sequenced in a study of PD-L1 blockade in urothelial cancer (dated by TCRdb to 2016 to 2017). The receptor library was made with the immunoSEQ multiplex PCR assay. Here the immuneACCESS table is served through TCRdb, limited to in-frame sequences with V and J called. Missing clones are a known gap in these copies; in checked studies unresolved V genes cover under half, and the rest lacks a known reason. In this sample the table shows about 76,000 clones, 80% to 85% of which occur a single time. Less than 5.5% of the sample is taken by the ten largest. The specimen was PBMCs, collected around atezolizumab (anti-PD-L1) treatment. These receptor sequences come from a man in his 70s with urothelial cancer.

V is TRBV28 and J is TRBJ2-1, with 8 bases fitting TRBD2. Germline CDR1 is MDHEN and CDR2 is SYDVKM. The CDR3 spans 16 residues. V shed 6 bases, J shed 6 bases, and the junction held 13 bases outside the gene matches. The CDR3 nucleotides read TGTGCCAGCAGCCCCGGGGGGGGTAGGAGGGTCAATGAGCAGTTCTTC. Translation: CASSPGGGRRVNEQFF.

The chain recombines TRBV5-1 with TRBJ2-7; possible D gene TRBD1, 5 bases. Germline V gene lookup returns CDR1 SGHRS and CDR2 YFSETQ. This CDR3 has 15 residues. V lost 4 bases to trimming and J lost 0 bases, with 14 bases between them. This chain's CDR3 is CASSPDRSISYEQYF. CDR3 nucleotides: TGCGCCAGCAGCCCCGACAGATCGATCTCCTACGAGCAGTACTTC.

The chain joins TRBV9 to TRBJ2-6; no firm D call. V was shortened by 7 bases and J by 4 bases, with 15 bases between the two germline ends. This CDR3 spans 15 amino acids. Looked up from germline, CDR1 is SGDLS and CDR2 is YYNGEE. The CDR3 nucleotides are TGTGCCAGCCGTTATGATAGTTCCGGGGCCAACGTCCTGACTTTC. It encodes CASRYDSSGANVLTF.

The chain has TRBV18 and TRBJ2-5, with 7 bases fitting TRBD1. CDR1 and CDR2 from the germline V gene are KGHSH and LQKENI. The CDR3 length is 14 residues. J gave up 5 bases and V 5 bases, and 8 bases lay outside the gene matches. The CDR3: CASSDTGVRETQYF. CDR3 nucleotide sequence: TGTGCCAGCTCAGACACAGGGGTTCGGGAGACCCAGTACTTC.

V gene TRBV28 combines with J gene TRBJ1-4, with 10 bases identical to TRBD1. Germline CDR1 and CDR2: MDHEN and SYDVKM. J gave up 7 bases and V 5 bases, and 7 bases lay outside the gene matches. This CDR3 region has 15 residues. This CDR3 reads CASSQSGTGAEKLFF. CDR3 nucleotide sequence: TGTGCCAGCAGTCAATCCGGGACAGGGGCTGAAAAACTGTTTTTT.

The table lists this clone with a few counts. The V and J genes are TRBV5-1 and TRBJ1-1; no firm D call. Germline loops: CDR1 SGHRS, CDR2 YFSETQ. This CDR3 has 13 residues. The V and J ends lost 5 bases and 6 bases respectively, with 14 bases between them. CDR3 sequence: CASSPAGSAEAFF. The CDR3 nucleotides read TGCGCCAGCAGTCCAGCGGGGAGCGCTGAAGCTTTCTTT.

This chain joins TRBV5-4 and TRBJ2-2; the match to TRBD2 covers 13 bases. Germline CDR1 SGHNT, CDR2 YYREEE (reference sequence). Trimming took 4 bases from V and 7 from J; bases not matched to a gene: 7. This CDR3 region has 16 residues. The CDR3: CASSTGLAGQGGELFF. The CDR3 region has the DNA TGTGCCAGCAGCACGGGACTAGCGGGACAAGGCGGGGAGCTGTTTTTT.

The rearrangement links TRBV6-1 to TRBJ1-1; D is unclear. With 3 bases removed from V and 0 bases from J, the gap between germline ends came to 17 bases. CDR3 length equals 17 residues. CDR1 is MNHNS, CDR2 SASEGT, per germline. CDR3 sequence reads: CASSDLSSADMNTEAFF. CDR3 coding DNA: TGTGCCAGCAGTGATTTGAGTTCGGCAGACATGAACACTGAAGCTTTCTTT.

The chain links TRBV10-2 to TRBJ1-2, with D perhaps TRBD1 (5 bases). Trimming cost V 4 bases and J 8 bases, with 14 bases left between them. Germline V gene lookup returns CDR1 WSHSY and CDR2 SAAADI. This CDR3 has 13 amino acids. The chain's CDR3 is CASSAPGSGGYTF. The CDR3 nucleotides read TGCGCCAGCAGTGCCCCAGGGAGCGGGGGCTACACCTTC.

This rearrangement joins TRBV6-1 to TRBJ1-2; TRBD1 matches 7 bases. This CDR3 comprises 16 residues. The germline CDR1 and CDR2 sequences are MNHNS and SASEGT. V was clipped by 2 bases and J by 5 bases; unmatched bases: 11. CDR3 in DNA: TGTGCCAGCAGTGAAATATATAAGGGGGCCGGGTATGGCTACACCTTC. It yields the protein CASSEIYKGAGYGYTF.

This chain connects TRBV6-6 to TRBJ1-5; TRBD1 is a possible D gene (6 bases). Between the trimmed V and J ends, which lost 6 bases and 4 bases, there was a span of 13 bases. The CDR3 length is 14 residues. Germline V gives CDR1 MNHNY, CDR2 SVGAGI (reference sequence). CDR3 in DNA: TGTGCCAGCAGGCGTGGGGGCGCAAATCAGCCCCAGCATTTT. It yields the protein CASRRGGANQPQHF.

The chain combines TRBV10-3 with TRBJ2-7; D gene ambiguous. CDR3 length: 14 residues. The V end lost 3 bases, the J end lost 2 bases, and 11 bases lay between the germline ends. Looked up from germline, CDR1 is ENHRY and CDR2 is SYGVKD. CDR3 nucleotides: TGTGCCATCAGTGACCGTGAACAGACCTACGAGCAGTACTTC. This translates into CAISDREQTYEQYF.

This clone was observed once. The chain is built from TRBV6-5 and TRBJ2-7; D possibly corresponds to TRBD2 (7 bases). Deletions cut 0 bases from V and 2 bases from J, with 14 bases between. Germline CDR1 and CDR2: MNHEY and SVGAGI. CDR3 length: 16 amino acids. The CDR3 DNA reads as TGTGCCAGCAGTTACTCGTGGAGGGGGGGTCCCTACGAGCAGTACTTC. This gives the protein CASSYSWRGGPYEQYF.

The genes are TRBV6-1 and TRBJ2-1, with a tentative D call TRBD1 (8 bases). This CDR3 contains 15 residues. Germline V gives CDR1 MNHNS, CDR2 SASEGT. Trimming stripped 5 bases from V and 2 bases from J, with 13 bases between. As DNA, the CDR3 is TGTGCCAGCAGTCACACAGGGGGGGCCTACAATGAGCAGTTCTTC. Translated, it gives CASSHTGGAYNEQFF.

The rearrangement uses TRBV6-5 and TRBJ1-2, with 10 bases aligning to TRBD1. With V trimmed by 2 bases and J by 2 bases, 5 bases remained unmatched. The CDR3 sequence is 16 residues long. Per germline, CDR1 MNHEY and CDR2 SVGAGI. CDR3 sequence reads: CASSYARTGGNYGYTF. CDR3 DNA: TGTGCCAGCAGTTACGCCCGGACAGGGGGAAACTATGGCTACACCTTC.

The chain couples TRBV5-1 to TRBJ1-1, with D unclear. The CDR3 is made up of 13 amino acids. CDR1 is SGHRS, CDR2 YFSETQ, per germline. With 0 bases removed from V and 4 bases from J, the gap between germline ends came to 7 bases. The CDR3 DNA is TGCGCCAGCAGCTTGGGCGGAACCACTGAAGCTTTCTTT. It encodes CASSLGGTTEAFF.

V usage is TRBV7-3 and J usage is TRBJ2-3; 12 nucleotides line up with TRBD2. V shed 2 bases and J 2 bases; nucleotides not matched to a gene: 8. Germline V lookup: CDR1 SGHTA, CDR2 FQGTGA. The CDR3 contains 18 residues. CDR3 in amino acids: CASSLGLAGGPNTDTQYF. The CDR3 nucleotides are TGTGCCAGCAGCTTAGGGCTAGCGGGAGGGCCTAACACAGATACGCAGTATTTT.

The V call is TRBV5-1, the J call TRBJ2-2; the match to TRBD2 covers 7 bases. The germline V gene has CDR1 SGHRS and CDR2 YFSETQ. The CDR3 has 17 amino acids. V was pared by 4 bases and J by 0 bases, with 9 bases of the junction left unmatched. As DNA, the CDR3 is TGCGCCAGCAGCCCGACCCAAGCGGGATCGAACACCGGGGAGCTGTTTTTT. Its protein is CASSPTQAGSNTGELFF.

The chain uses TRBV7-8 and TRBJ2-1, with D hard to call. Germline CDR1 SGHVS, CDR2 FQNEAQ. Trimming removed 5 bases from V and 8 bases from J, with 10 bases in between. The CDR3 length is 12 residues. CDR3 protein: CASSLRSDEQFF. As DNA, the CDR3 is TGTGCCAGCAGCCTGAGGAGCGATGAGCAGTTCTTC.

The chain links TRBV6-1 to TRBJ2-5, with 11 bases lining up with TRBD2. The V segment lost 6 bases and the J segment 1 base; nucleotides outside the gene matches: 4. CDR1 and CDR2 from the germline V gene are MNHNS and SASEGT. The CDR3 extends over 15 amino acids. In DNA form, the CDR3 reads TGTGCCAGCAGCCCTCTAGCGGGGGGCCAAGAGACCCAGTACTTC. It specifies CASSPLAGGQETQYF.

The chain employs TRBV9 and TRBJ2-3; 7 nucleotides align to TRBD2. The V segment lost 5 bases and the J segment 2 bases; nucleotides outside the gene matches: 8. The CDR3 runs 15 residues. Germline V lookup: CDR1 SGDLS, CDR2 YYNGEE. The CDR3 bases are TGTGCCAGCAGTTCTAGCGGCTACCTCACAGATACGCAGTATTTT. Amino acid sequence: CASSSSGYLTDTQYF. The full variable domain, in which reference TRBV9 and TRBJ2-3 provide the parts outside the CDR3, is DSGVTQTPKHLITATGQRVTLRCSPRSGDLSVYWYQQSLDQGLQFLIQYYNGEERAKGNILERFSAQQFPDLHSELNLSSLELGDSALYFCASSSSGYLTDTQYFGPGTRLTVL.